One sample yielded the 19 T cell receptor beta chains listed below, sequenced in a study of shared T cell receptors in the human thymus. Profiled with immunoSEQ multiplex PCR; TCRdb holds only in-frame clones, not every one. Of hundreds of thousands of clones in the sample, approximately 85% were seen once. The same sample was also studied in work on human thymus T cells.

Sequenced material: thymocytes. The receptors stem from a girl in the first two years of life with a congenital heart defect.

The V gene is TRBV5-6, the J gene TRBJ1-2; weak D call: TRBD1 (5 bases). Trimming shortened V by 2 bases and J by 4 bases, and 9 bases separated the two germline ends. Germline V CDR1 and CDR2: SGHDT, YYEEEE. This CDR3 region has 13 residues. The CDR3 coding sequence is TGTGCCAGCAGCTTATCAGGGCTCTATGGCTACACCTTC. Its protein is CASSLSGLYGYTF. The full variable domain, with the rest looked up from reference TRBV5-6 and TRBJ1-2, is DAGVTQSPTHLIKTRGQQVTLRCSPKSGHDTVSWYQQALGQGPQFIFQYYEEEERQRGNFPDRFSGHQFPNYSSELNVNALLLGDSALYLCASSLSGLYGYTFGSGTRLTVV.

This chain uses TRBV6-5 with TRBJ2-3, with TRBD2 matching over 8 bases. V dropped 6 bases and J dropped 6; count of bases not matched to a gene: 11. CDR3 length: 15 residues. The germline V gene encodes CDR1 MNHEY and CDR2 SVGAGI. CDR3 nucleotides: TGTGCCAGCAGAAAAAGGGGGACTAGTACCGATACGCAGTATTTT. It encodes CASRKRGTSTDTQYF.

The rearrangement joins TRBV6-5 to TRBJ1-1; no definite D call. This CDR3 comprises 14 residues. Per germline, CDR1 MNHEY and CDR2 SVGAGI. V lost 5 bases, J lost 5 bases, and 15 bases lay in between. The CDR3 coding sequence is TGTGCCAGCAGTCCCACCCCGGGAGGGACTGAAGCTTTCTTT. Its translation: CASSPTPGGTEAFF.

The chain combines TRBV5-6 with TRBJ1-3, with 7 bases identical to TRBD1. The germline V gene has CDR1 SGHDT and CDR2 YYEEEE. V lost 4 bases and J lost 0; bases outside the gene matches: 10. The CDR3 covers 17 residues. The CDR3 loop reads CASSGWNRGFSGNTIYF. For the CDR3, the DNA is TGTGCCAGCAGCGGATGGAACAGGGGTTTCTCTGGAAACACCATATATTTT. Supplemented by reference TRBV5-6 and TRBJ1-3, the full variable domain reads DAGVTQSPTHLIKTRGQQVTLRCSPKSGHDTVSWYQQALGQGPQFIFQYYEEEERQRGNFPDRFSGHQFPNYSSELNVNALLLGDSALYLCASSGWNRGFSGNTIYFGEGSWLTVV.

CDR3 nucleotide sequence: TGTGCCAGCAGCCACCCCACCCAGGGGGCGGGTGAGCAGTTCTTC. Its translation is CASSHPTQGAGEQFF. V is TRBV7-9 and J is TRBJ2-1; 8 bases line up with TRBD1. CDR3 size: 15 residues. Germline V gene sequence: CDR1 SEHNR, CDR2 FQNEAQ (reference sequence). V shed 5 bases and J 9 bases; nucleotides not matched to a gene: 12.

The CDR3 nucleotides are TGTGCCTGGACAGGGCGCACTGAAGCTTTCTTT. This translates into CAWTGRTEAFF. The chain is built from TRBV30 and TRBJ1-1, with a possible D match to TRBD1 (5 bases). The germline gives CDR1 GTSNPN, CDR2 SVGIG (reference sequence). V lost 4 bases, J lost 4 bases, and 7 bases lay in between. CDR3 length: 11 amino acids.

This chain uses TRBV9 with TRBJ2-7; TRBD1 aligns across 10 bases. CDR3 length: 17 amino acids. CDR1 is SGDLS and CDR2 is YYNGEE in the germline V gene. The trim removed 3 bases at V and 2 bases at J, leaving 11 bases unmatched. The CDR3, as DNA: TGTGCCAGCAGCGCCGATGTGGGACAGGGGCGCGCCTACGAGCAGTACTTC. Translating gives CASSADVGQGRAYEQYF.

The CDR3 here is CSEGAGDTQYF. In DNA form, the CDR3 reads TGCAGTGAAGGAGCCGGGGATACGCAGTATTTT. The chain employs TRBV20-1 and TRBJ2-3, with D hard to call. Trimming pared 7 bases from V and 6 bases from J, leaving 11 bases between. There are 11 residues in the CDR3. CDR1 and CDR2 from the germline V gene are DFQATT and SNEGSKA (reference sequence).

CDR3 coding DNA: TGCGCCAGCAGCCGCGACAGGATTGGGGACAGGGGGTACGAGCAGTACTTC. Protein: CASSRDRIGDRGYEQYF. V is TRBV4-3 and J is TRBJ2-7; 11 positions match TRBD1. CDR1 and CDR2 (germline): LGHNA, YSLEER. The CDR3 has 17 residues. Trimming took 4 bases from V and 4 from J; bases not matched to a gene: 12.

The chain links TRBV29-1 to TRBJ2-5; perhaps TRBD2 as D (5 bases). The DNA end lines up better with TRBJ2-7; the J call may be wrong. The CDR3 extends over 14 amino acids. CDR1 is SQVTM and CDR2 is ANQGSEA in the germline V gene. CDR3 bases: TGCAACGTCCCGAGGGAGCAGGATTGTAACGAGCAGTACTTC. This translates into CNVPREQDCNEQYF.

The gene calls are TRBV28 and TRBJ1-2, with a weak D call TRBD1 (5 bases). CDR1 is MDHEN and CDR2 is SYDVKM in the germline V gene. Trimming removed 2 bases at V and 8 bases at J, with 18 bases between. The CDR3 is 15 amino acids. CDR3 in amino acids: CASSLGQGNCLGYTF. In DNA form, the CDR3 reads TGTGCCAGCAGTTTAGGCCAGGGAAATTGTTTAGGCTACACCTTC.

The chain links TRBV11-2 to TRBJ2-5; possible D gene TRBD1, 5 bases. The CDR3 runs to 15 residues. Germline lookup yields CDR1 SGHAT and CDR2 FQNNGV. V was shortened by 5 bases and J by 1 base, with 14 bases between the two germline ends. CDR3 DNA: TGTGCCAGCAGCGCCAGGGTGGTGGGCCAAGAGACCCAGTACTTC. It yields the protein CASSARVVGQETQYF.

The CDR3 region has the DNA TGCGCCAGCAGCCTGAAGGAAACAGGGGACACCCGAGAGACCCAGTACTTC. This translates into CASSLKETGDTRETQYF. The chain links TRBV5-1 to TRBJ2-5, with TRBD1 matching 7 bases. The CDR3 has 17 residues. The germline gives CDR1 SGHRS, CDR2 YFSETQ. With 4 bases clipped from V and 4 bases from J, the junction kept 16 bases outside the gene matches. The variable domain in full, with the rest retrieved from reference TRBV5-1 and TRBJ2-5, is KAGVTQTPRYLIKTRGQQVTLSCSPISGHRSVSWYQQTPGQGLQFLFEYFSETQRNKGNFPGRFSGRQFSNSRSEMNVSTLELGDSALYLCASSLKETGDTRETQYFGPGTRLLVL.

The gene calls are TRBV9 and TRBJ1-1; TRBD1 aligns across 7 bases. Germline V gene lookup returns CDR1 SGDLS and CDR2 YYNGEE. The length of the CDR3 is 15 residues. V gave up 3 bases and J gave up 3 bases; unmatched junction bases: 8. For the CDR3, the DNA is TGTGCCAGCAGCGCTGGACCCAGGGGGGACACTGAAGCTTTCTTT. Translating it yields CASSAGPRGDTEAFF. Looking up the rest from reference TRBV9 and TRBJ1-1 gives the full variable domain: DSGVTQTPKHLITATGQRVTLRCSPRSGDLSVYWYQQSLDQGLQFLIQYYNGEERAKGNILERFSAQQFPDLHSELNLSSLELGDSALYFCASSAGPRGDTEAFFGQGTRLTVV.

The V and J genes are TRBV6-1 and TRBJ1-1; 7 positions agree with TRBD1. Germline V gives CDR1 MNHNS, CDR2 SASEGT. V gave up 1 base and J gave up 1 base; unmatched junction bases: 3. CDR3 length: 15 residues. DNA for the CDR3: TGTGCCAGCAGTGAAGTGAAGGGGGCGAACACTGAAGCTTTCTTT. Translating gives CASSEVKGANTEAFF.

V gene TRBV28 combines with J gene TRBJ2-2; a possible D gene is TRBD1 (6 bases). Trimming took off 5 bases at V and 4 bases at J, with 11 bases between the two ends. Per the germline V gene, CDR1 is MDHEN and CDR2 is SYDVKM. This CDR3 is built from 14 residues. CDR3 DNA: TGTGCCAGCAGTCTCAGGACAGCCACCGGGGAGCTGTTTTTT. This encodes CASSLRTATGELFF.

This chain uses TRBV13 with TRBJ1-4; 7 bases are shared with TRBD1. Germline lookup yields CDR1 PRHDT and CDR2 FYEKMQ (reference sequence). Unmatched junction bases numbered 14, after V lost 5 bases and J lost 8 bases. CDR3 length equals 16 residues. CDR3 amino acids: CASSVDGDSHGEKLFF. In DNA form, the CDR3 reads TGTGCCAGCAGCGTTGATGGGGACAGCCATGGGGAAAAACTGTTTTTT.

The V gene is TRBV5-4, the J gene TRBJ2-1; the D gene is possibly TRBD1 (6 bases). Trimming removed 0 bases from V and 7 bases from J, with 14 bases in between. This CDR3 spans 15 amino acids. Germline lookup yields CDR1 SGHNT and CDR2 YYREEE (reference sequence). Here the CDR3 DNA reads TGTGCCAGCAGCTTGGGACTCCCAACAGGGAATGAGCAGTTCTTC. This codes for CASSLGLPTGNEQFF.

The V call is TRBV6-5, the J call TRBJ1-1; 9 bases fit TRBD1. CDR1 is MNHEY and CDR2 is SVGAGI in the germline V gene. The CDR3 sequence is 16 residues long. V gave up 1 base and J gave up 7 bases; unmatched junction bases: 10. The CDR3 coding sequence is TGTGCCAGCAGTTACTTAGGACAGGGGAAGTTGGATGAAGCTTTCTTT. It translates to CASSYLGQGKLDEAFF.